This note documents a single T cell receptor beta chain sequence. This entry comes from a study of blood T cell repertoires in COVID-19. Overall study context: The samples span acute and convalescent COVID-19 from the United States, Italy and Spain. PBMCs, B-cell-depleted T cells, or T cells were the source of the cDNA or gDNA that made up the material.

Germline V gene lookup returns CDR1 SGHRS and CDR2 YFSETQ. V was clipped by 0 bases and J by 10 bases; unmatched bases: 10. The CDR3 extends over 17 amino acids. As handled by the study authors: Estimation of nucleated cell counts relied on the amplification of reference gene primers. Data came from immunoSEQ multiplex PCR; TCRdb stores just in-frame clones and leaves some out. D and trimming come from the DNA, and the V and J calls and clone size come from that table. The top ten hold roughly 25% of the sample, which has 50,000 to 55,000 clones, roughly 88% seen once. The V call is TRBV5-1, the J call TRBJ2-2, with 12 positions matching TRBD2. The source is a woman aged 80 or over with acute or convalescent COVID-19. The sequenced sample was peripheral blood. As DNA, the CDR3 is TGCGCCAGCAGCTTGGCTCCTAGCGGGGGGGCTGCGGCGGAGCTGTTTTTT. This translates into CASSLAPSGGAAAELFF.